This TCR beta chain was sequenced during a study of cytomegalovirus exposure and HLA in healthy donors. In regard to this clone: The antigen remains undetermined.

The CDR3 is 15 residues long. The germline V gene has CDR1 SGHDT and CDR2 YYEEEE. Germline trimming cut 0 bases from V and 12 bases from J; bases unmatched to any gene: 8. Vbeta (60) and Jbeta (13) primers were used in the PCR. TCRdb keeps only in-frame clones here, not all; method: immunoSEQ multiplex PCR. The table has more than 85,000 clones, 75% to 85% seen once. Notes on the study in general: In a later analysis, at a false discovery rate of 0.05, about 17,000 TCR beta sequences matched HLA alleles.

The J gene is TRBJ2-1, the V gene TRBV5-6; 11 bases line up with TRBD2. Sequencing was done on a sample of PBMCs. The TCR comes from a man aged 18 to 35 in good health and CMV-seronegative. Written as DNA, the CDR3 is TGTGCCAGCAGCTTGGGACTAGCGGGAACCCAAGGGCAGTTCTTC. Its translation is CASSLGLAGTQGQFF.